The 4 T cell receptor beta chains reported below all come from one sample, sequenced in a study of blood T cell repertoires in COVID-19. This table comes from immunoSEQ multiplex PCR, and its TCRdb copy is limited to in-frame clones, with some not included. The table has 150,000 to 200,000 clones, about 81% seen once. The sequenced material came from peripheral blood. The receptors were sampled from an elderly woman with COVID-19, enrolled during active disease.

J is TRBJ2-1 and V is TRBV28; a possible D gene is TRBD1 (6 bases). The CDR3 runs to 17 residues. Germline assignment: CDR1 MDHEN and CDR2 SYDVKM. The ends were cut back, 5 bases at V and 0 bases at J, with 17 bases in the middle. For the CDR3, the DNA is TGTGCCAGCAGTCTAACAGGGTCTCCCAGCTCCTACAATGAGCAGTTCTTC. This codes for CASSLTGSPSSYNEQFF.

V is TRBV7-2 and J is TRBJ2-2; D call uncertain. In germline, CDR1 is SGHTA, CDR2 FQGNSA. Trimming removed 1 base at V and 6 bases at J, with 9 bases between. The CDR3 runs to 14 residues. CDR3: CASSLVPGAGELFF. CDR3 nucleotides: TGTGCCAGCAGCTTAGTCCCGGGTGCCGGGGAGCTGTTTTTT.

The CDR3 reads CASSRRGREGLSGANVLTF. CDR3 nucleotide sequence: TGCGCCAGCAGCAGGAGGGGGCGGGAGGGCCTCTCTGGGGCCAACGTCCTGACTTTC. This chain uses TRBV5-1 with TRBJ2-6; 9 bases line up with TRBD2. There are 19 residues in the CDR3. Germline CDR1 and CDR2: SGHRS and YFSETQ. Trimming cost V 4 bases and J 0 bases; bases outside gene matches: 11.

This sequence joins TRBV7-2 and TRBJ2-5; a possible D gene is TRBD2 (6 bases). Germline-derived CDR1 and CDR2 are SGHTA and FQGNSA. Trimming pared 7 bases from V and 6 bases from J, leaving 18 bases between. The CDR3 spans 14 residues. CDR3 region: CASTTFGGRKTQYF. The CDR3 region has the DNA TGTGCCAGCACTACTTTTGGGGGGAGAAAGACCCAGTACTTC.